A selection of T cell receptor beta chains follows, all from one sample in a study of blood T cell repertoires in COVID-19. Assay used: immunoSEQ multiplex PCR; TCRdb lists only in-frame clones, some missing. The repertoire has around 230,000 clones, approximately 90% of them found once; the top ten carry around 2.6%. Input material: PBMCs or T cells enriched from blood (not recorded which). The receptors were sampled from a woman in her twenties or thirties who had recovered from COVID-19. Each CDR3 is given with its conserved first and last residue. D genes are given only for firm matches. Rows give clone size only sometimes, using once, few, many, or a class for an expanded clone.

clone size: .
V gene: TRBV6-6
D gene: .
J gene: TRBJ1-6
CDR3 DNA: TGTGCCAGCAGTCTTCAAAGCGCAGGGAGGAGCTCACCCCTCCACTTT
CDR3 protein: CASSLQSAGRSSPLHF

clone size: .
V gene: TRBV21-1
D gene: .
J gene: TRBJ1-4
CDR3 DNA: TGTGCCAGCCAGCATTCGGGACAGGGGAATGAAAAACTGTTTTTT
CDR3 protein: CASQHSGQGNEKLFF

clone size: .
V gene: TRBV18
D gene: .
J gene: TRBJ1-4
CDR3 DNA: TGTGCCAGCTCACCACTATCCACGACTGCAACTAATGAAAAACTGTTTTTT
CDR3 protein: CASSPLSTTATNEKLFF

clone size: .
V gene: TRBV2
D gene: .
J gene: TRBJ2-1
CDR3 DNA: TGTGCCAGCAGAGGGGGGGGCTTACAGTTCTTC
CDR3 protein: CASRGGGLQFF

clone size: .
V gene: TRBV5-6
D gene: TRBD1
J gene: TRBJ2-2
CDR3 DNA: TGTGCCAGCAGCGCACAGGGGGCCTTCACCGGGGAGCTGTTTTTT
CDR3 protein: CASSAQGAFTGELFF

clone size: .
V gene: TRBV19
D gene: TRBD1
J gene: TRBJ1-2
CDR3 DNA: TGTGCCAGTAGTATAGATCCTCAGCCGGGACAGAACTATGGCTACACCTTC
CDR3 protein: CASSIDPQPGQNYGYTF

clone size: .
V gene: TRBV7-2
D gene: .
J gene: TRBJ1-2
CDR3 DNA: TGTGCCAGCAGCTTACCAGGACAGCTCTATGGCTACACCTTC
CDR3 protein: CASSLPGQLYGYTF

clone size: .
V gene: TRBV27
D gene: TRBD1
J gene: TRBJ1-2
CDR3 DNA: TGTGCCAGCAGTGTAAGACAGGGGAGGGGGTATGGCTACACCTTC
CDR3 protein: CASSVRQGRGYGYTF

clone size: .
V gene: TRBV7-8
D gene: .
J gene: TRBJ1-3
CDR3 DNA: TGTGCCAGCAGCTTAGGTAGTCAAAACTCTGGAAACACCATATATTTT
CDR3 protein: CASSLGSQNSGNTIYF

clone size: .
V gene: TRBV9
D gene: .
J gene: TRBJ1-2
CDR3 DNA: TGTGCCAGCAGGGGCGACTATGGCTACACCTTC
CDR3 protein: CASRGDYGYTF

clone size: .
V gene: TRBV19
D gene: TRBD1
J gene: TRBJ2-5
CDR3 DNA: TGTGCCAGTAGCAACACAGGGGGCGCGGAGACCCAGTACTTC
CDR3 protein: CASSNTGGAETQYF

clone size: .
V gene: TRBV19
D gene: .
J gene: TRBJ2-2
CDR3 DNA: TGTGCCACCATGGTGGAGCGGCGCTTCGTGAACACCGGGGAGCTGTTTTTT
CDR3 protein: CATMVERRFVNTGELFF

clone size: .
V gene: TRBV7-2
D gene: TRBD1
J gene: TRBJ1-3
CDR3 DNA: TGTGCCAGCAGCTTAGTAACAGGGGGCGAAAACACCATATATTTT
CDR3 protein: CASSLVTGGENTIYF

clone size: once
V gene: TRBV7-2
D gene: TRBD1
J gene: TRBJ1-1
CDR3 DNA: TGTGCCAGCAGCTTGGGACAGACGAACACTGAAGCTTTCTTT
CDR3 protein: CASSLGQTNTEAFF

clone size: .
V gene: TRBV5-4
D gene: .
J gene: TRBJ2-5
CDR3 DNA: TGTGCCAGCAGCTTTGATCCGGTTTGGGAGACCCAGTACTTC
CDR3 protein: CASSFDPVWETQYF

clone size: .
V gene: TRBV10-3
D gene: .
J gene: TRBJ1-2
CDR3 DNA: TGTGCTAACGGACACGCGTCATATGGCTACACCTTC
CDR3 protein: CANGHASYGYTF

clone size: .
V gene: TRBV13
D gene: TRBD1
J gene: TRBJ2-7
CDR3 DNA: TGTGCCAGCAGCCCCGGGACAGTCCCCTACGAGCAGTACTTC
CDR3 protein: CASSPGTVPYEQYF

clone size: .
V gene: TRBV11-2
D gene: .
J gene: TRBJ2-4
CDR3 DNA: TGTGCCAGCAGCTTAGTGAGGTCTGTTGGAGGCATTCAGTACTTC
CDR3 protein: CASSLVRSVGGIQYF

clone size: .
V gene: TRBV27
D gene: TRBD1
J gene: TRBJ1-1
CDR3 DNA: TGTGCCAGCAGTTTATACAGGGGGAACACTGAAGCTTTCTTT
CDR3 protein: CASSLYRGNTEAFF

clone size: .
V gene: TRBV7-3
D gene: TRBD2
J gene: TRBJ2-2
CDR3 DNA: TGTGCCAGCAGCCCCGGGCGTAGCGGGGGGGCCGGGGAGCTGTTTTTT
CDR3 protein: CASSPGRSGGAGELFF

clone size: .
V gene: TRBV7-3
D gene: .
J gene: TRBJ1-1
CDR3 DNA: TGTGCCAGCAGCTTAACGGGGGGACGGCCTTACACTGAAGCTTTCTTT
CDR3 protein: CASSLTGGRPYTEAFF

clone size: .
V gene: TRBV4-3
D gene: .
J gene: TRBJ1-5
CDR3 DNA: TGCGCCAGCAGCCAAGCAGTAGCATCCAATCAGCCCCAGCATTTT
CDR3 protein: CASSQAVASNQPQHF

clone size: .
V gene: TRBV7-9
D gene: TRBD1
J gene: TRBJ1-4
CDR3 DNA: TGTGCCAGCAGTTTGGGAAACAGGGGCGAAAAACTGTTTTTT
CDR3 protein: CASSLGNRGEKLFF

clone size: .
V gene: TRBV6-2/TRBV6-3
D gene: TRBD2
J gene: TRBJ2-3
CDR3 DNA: TGTGCCAGCAGTTACGGGACTAGCGGGAACCCCGATACGCAGTATTTT
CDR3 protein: CASSYGTSGNPDTQYF

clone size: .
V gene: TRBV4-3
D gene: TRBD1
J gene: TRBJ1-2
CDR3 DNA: TGCGCCAGCAGCCAAGGGTACCCGGACAGGGGAGCCAACTATGGCTACACCTTC
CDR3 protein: CASSQGYPDRGANYGYTF

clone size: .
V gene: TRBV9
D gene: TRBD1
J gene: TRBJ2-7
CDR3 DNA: TGTGCCAGCAGCGCACCGGGACAGGGTGACTACGAGCAGTACTTC
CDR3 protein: CASSAPGQGDYEQYF

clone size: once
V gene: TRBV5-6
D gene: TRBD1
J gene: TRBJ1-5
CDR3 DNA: TGTGCCAGCAGCTTGGCCGGGACAGGGCCGGATCAGCCCCAGCATTTT
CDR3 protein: CASSLAGTGPDQPQHF

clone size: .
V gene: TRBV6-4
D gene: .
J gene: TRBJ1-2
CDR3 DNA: TGTGCCAGCAGTGCTAGGACAGCTAACTATGGCTACACCTTC
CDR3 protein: CASSARTANYGYTF

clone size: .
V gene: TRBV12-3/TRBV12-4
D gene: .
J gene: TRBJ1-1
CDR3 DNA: TGTGCCAGCACCCCCAGGGAGAACACTGAAGCTTTCTTT
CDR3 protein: CASTPRENTEAFF

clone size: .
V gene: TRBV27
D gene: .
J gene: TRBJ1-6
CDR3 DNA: TGTGCCAGCAGTTCAGGGTTCAATTCACCCCTCCACTTT
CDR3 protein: CASSSGFNSPLHF

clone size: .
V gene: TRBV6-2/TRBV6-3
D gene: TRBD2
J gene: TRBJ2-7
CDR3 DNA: TGTGCCAGCAGCAGACTAGCGGGGGCGAACTCCTACGAGCAGTACTTC
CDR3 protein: CASSRLAGANSYEQYF

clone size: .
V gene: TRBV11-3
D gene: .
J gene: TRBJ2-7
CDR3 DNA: TGTGCCAGCAGCTTAGGCTCCAGTCCTCAATACGAGCAGTACTTC
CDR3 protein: CASSLGSSPQYEQYF

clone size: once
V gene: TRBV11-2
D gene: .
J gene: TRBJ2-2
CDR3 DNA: TGTGCCAGCAGCTTAGCTCGGGGTGCCGGGGAGCTGTTTTTT
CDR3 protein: CASSLARGAGELFF

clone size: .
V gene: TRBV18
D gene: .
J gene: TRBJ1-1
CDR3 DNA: TGTGCCAGCTCAGCGTGGCCAGGGCCGGACACTGAAGCTTTCTTT
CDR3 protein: CASSAWPGPDTEAFF

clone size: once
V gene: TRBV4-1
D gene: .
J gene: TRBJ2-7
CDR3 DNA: TGCGCCAGCAGCCAAGAAGGGGTGAGGTTCTCCTACGAGCAGTACTTC
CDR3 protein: CASSQEGVRFSYEQYF

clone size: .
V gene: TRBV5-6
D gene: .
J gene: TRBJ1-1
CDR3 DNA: TGTGCCAGCAGCTTCGGGAACACTGAAGCTTTCTTT
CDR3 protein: CASSFGNTEAFF

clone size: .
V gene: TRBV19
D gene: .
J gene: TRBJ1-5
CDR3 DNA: TGTGCCAGTAGCGTTTTGGACAGCCTCAATCAGCCCCAGCATTTT
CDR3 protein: CASSVLDSLNQPQHF

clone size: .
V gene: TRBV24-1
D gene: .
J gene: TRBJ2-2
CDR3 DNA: TGTGCCACCAGTCCACGGCAGGGTACCGGGGAGCTGTTTTTT
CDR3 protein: CATSPRQGTGELFF

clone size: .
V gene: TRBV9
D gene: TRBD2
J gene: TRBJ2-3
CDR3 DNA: TGTGCCAGCAGCCCCGAGGGGGTAGCGGGGGGGACAGATACGCAGTATTTT
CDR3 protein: CASSPEGVAGGTDTQYF

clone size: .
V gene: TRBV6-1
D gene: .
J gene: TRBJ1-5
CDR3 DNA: TGTGCCAGCAGTGAAGGGGTACGGGGGCCCCAGCATTTT
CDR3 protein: CASSEGVRGPQHF

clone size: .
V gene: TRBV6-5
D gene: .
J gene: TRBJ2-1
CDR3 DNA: TGTGCCAGCAGCCTCTACAATGAGCAGTTCTTC
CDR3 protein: CASSLYNEQFF

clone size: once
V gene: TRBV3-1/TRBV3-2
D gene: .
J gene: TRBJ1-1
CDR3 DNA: TGTGCCAGCAGCCAATTTTCGGTGAACACTGAAGCTTTCTTT
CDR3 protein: CASSQFSVNTEAFF

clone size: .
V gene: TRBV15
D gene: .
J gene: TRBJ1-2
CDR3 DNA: TGTGCCACCAGCATCATGGGGGGGAAAGGCTACACCTTC
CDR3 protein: CATSIMGGKGYTF

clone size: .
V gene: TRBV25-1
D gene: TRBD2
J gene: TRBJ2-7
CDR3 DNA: TGTGCCAGCAGTGAAGCGGGGGGCGCCTACGAGCAGTACTTC
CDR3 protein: CASSEAGGAYEQYF

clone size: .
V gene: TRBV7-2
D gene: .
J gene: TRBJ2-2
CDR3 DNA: TGTGCCAGCAGCCCAGTGGGTCTACGGGTCCTAGCTTCCGGGGAGCTGTTTTTT
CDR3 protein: CASSPVGLRVLASGELFF

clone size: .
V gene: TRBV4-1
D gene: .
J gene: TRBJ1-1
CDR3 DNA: TGCGCCAGCAGCTATAGGGCAGGGAACATGAACACTGAAGCTTTCTTT
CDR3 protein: CASSYRAGNMNTEAFF

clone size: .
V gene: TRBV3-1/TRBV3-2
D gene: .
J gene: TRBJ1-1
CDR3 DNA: TGTGCCAGCAGCCAAGCCGGGTTGGCTTTCTTT
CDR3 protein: CASSQAGLAFF

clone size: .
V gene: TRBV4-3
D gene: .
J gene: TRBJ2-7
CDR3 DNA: TGCGCCAGCAGCCAAGATAGGGGGGGCCGCTACGAGCAGTACTTC
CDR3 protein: CASSQDRGGRYEQYF

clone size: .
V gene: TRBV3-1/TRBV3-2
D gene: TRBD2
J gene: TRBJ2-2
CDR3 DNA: TGTGCCAGCAGCCAATGGCTAGCGGGGGGGCCTACCGGGGAGCTGTTTTTT
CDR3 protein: CASSQWLAGGPTGELFF

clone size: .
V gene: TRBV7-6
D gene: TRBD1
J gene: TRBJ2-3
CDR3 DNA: TGTGCCAGCAGCGCCGGACAGGGGGCGGGAACAGATACGCAGTATTTT
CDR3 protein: CASSAGQGAGTDTQYF

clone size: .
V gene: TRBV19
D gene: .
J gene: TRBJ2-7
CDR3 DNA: TGTGCCAGTAGTATTGGAGTTGCCTACGAGCAGTACTTC
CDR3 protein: CASSIGVAYEQYF

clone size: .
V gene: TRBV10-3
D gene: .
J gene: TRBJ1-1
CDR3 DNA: TGTGCCATCAGTGATGGGTCCAGGAAGACTGAAGCTTTCTTT
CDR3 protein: CAISDGSRKTEAFF

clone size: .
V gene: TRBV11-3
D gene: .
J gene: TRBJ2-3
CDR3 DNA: TGTGCCAGCAGCTCCCTGGACTTCCCAGATACGCAGTATTTT
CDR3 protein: CASSSLDFPDTQYF